This TCR beta chain was found in a study of blood T cells in healthy people across ages. The wider study: There was about one barcoded beta molecule captured by template switching per two T cells. Whole-study findings and limits: Observed TCR beta diversity per million T cells went down as age went up. This fall followed a roughly linear course with age. A strong correlation between TCR beta diversity and naive T cell percentage was seen.

This clonotype was recorded many times. Its antigen is currently unknown. Using a J-beta primer mix together with a sample-barcoded 5' primer, a second PCR was run for about 6 to 11 cycles. Per-sample output comprised a minimum of 2.5 million paired-end reads containing CDR3. TCRdb re-called the 5' RACE reads through MiXCR, storing one row per CDR3 protein. This table has around 1.7 million distinct CDR3 sequences, approximately 28% appearing once. The CDR3 extends over 16 amino acids. Germline assignment: CDR1 DFQATT and CDR2 SNEGSKA (reference sequence). J lost 2 bases, V lost 0 bases, and 6 bases had no gene match.

The chain combines TRBV20-1 with TRBJ2-3; 9 bases fit TRBD1. This receptor was identified in a woman in her 30s in good health. Sequenced sample: blood. This chain's CDR3 is CSARDLGQGHTDTQYF. In DNA, the CDR3 is TGCAGTGCTAGAGATCTCGGACAGGGGCACACAGATACGCAGTATTTT.